This T cell receptor (beta chain) came from a study of T-cell memory formation after mild COVID-19. MiXCR, applied by TCRdb to the 5' RACE reads, yields one record per CDR3 protein. The data show approximately 300,000 distinct CDR3 sequences, 15% to 20% seen once. This clonotype was observed a handful of times. CDR1 is MNHEY, CDR2 SVGAGI, per germline. Trimming removed 6 bases at V and 7 bases at J, with 15 bases between. This CDR3 contains 13 residues. Sequencing was carried out using PBMCs or a T cell subset sorted from them (not recorded which). The V call is TRBV6-5, the J call TRBJ2-5; D is possibly TRBD2 (6 bases). This TCR was sampled from a man aged 18 to 30 who had mild COVID-19 (a few samples of this study predate the infection). Cell type and time point are not known. The CDR3 DNA sequence: TGTGCCAGCAGCCTACGCGAGGGAGGGACCCAGTACTTC. This sequence encodes CASSLREGGTQYF.